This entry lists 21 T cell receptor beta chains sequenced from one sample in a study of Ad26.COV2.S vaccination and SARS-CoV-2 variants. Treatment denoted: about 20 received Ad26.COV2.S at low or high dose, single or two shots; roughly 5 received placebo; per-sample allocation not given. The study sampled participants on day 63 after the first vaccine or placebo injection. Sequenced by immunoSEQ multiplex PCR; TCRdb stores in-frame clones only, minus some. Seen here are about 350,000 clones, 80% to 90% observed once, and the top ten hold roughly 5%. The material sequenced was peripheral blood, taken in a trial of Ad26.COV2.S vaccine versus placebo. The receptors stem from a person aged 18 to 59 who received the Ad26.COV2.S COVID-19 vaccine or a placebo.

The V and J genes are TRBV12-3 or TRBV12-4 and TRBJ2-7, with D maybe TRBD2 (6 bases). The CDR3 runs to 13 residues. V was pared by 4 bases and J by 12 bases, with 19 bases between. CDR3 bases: TGTGCCAGCAGTTCCCCCGGGGCTGGGGACTGGTACTTC. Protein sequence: CASSSPGAGDWYF.

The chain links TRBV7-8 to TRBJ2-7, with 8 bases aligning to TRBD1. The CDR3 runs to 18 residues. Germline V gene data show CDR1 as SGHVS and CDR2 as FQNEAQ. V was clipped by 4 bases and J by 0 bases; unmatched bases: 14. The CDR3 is CASSSNTGRTGSSYEQYF. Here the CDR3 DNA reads TGTGCCAGCAGCTCCAATACGGGTCGGACAGGGAGCTCCTACGAGCAGTACTTC.

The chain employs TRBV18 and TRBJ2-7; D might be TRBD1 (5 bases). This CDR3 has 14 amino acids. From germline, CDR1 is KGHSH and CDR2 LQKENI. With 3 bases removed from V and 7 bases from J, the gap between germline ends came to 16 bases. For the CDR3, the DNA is TGTGCCAGCTCACCCCCTAACGACAGTCGGGAGCAGTACTTC. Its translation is CASSPPNDSREQYF.

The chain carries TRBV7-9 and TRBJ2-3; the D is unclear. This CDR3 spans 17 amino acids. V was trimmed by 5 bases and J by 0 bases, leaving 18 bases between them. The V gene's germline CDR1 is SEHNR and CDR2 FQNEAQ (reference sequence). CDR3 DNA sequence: TGTGCCAGCAGCAATAGCCTCGTCGCTGCTAGCACAGATACGCAGTATTTT. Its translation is CASSNSLVAASTDTQYF.

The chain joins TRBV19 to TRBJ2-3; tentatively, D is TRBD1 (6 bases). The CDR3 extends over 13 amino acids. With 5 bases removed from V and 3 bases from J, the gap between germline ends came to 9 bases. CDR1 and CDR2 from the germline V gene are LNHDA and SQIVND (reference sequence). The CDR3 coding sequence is TGTGCCAGTAGTTTTCAGGGGACAGATACGCAGTATTTT. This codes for CASSFQGTDTQYF.

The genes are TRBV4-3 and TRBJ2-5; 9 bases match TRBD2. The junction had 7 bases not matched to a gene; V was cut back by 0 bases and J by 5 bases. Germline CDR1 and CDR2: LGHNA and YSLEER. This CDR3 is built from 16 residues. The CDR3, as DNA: TGCGCCAGCAGCCAAGATCGATCTAGCGGGGTGGAGACCCAGTACTTC. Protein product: CASSQDRSSGVETQYF.

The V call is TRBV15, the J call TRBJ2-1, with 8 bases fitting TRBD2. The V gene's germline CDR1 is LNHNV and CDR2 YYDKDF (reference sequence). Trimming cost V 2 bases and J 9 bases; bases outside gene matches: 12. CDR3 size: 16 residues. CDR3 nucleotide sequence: TGTGCCACCAGCAGACGTACTAGCGGCCCTTTTGGTGAGCAGTTCTTC. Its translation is CATSRRTSGPFGEQFF.

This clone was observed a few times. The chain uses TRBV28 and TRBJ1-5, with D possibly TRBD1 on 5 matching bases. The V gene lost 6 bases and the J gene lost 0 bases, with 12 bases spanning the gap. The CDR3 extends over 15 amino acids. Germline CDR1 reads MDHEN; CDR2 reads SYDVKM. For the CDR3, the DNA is TGTGCCAGCAGCCCATGGGGCTATAGCAATCAGCCCCAGCATTTT. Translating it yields CASSPWGYSNQPQHF.

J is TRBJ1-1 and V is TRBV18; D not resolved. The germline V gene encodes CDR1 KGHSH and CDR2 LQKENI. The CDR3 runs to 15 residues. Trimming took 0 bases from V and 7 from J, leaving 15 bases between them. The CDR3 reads CASSPPSRTDSEAFF. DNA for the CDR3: TGTGCCAGCTCACCACCATCCCGGACGGATAGTGAAGCTTTCTTT.

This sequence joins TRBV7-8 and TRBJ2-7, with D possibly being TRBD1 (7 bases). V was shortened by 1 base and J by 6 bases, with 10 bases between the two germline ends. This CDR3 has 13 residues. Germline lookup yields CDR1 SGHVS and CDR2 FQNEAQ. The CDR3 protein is CASSLDRGGEQYF. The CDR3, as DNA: TGTGCCAGCAGCTTAGACAGGGGAGGCGAGCAGTACTTC. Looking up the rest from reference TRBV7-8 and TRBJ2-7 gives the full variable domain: GAGVSQSPRYKVAKRGQDVALRCDPISGHVSLFWYQQALGQGPEFLTYFQNEAQLDKSGLPSDRFFAERPEGSVSTLKIQRTQQEDSAVYLCASSLDRGGEQYFGPGTRLTVT.

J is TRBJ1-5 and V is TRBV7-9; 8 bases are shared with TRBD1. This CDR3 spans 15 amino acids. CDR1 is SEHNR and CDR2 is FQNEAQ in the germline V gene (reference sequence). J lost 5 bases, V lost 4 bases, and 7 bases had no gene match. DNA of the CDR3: TGTGCCAGCAGCTCCGACAGGGGAGTCGATCAGCCCCAGCATTTT. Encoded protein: CASSSDRGVDQPQHF.

CDR3 protein: CASSSPRASGSSYNEQFF. CDR3 sequence (DNA): TGTGCCAGTAGTTCCCCTAGGGCTAGCGGGAGCTCCTACAATGAGCAGTTCTTC. This sequence joins TRBV19 and TRBJ2-1; 10 bases match TRBD2. Per germline, CDR1 LNHDA and CDR2 SQIVND (reference sequence). There are 18 residues in the CDR3. J lost 0 bases, V lost 5 bases, and 10 bases had no gene match.

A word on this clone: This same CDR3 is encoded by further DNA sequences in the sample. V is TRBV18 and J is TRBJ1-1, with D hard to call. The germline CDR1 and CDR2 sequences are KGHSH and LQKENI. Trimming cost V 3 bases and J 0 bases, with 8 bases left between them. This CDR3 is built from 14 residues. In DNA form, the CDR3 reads TGTGCCAGCTCACCGCCCACATTGAACACTGAAGCTTTCTTT. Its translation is CASSPPTLNTEAFF.

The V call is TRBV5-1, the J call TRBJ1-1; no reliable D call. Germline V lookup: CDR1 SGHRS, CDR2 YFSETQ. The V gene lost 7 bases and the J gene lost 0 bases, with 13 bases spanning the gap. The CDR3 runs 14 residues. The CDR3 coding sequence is TGCGCCAGCCGAAACCCTAAATTGAACACTGAAGCTTTCTTT. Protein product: CASRNPKLNTEAFF.

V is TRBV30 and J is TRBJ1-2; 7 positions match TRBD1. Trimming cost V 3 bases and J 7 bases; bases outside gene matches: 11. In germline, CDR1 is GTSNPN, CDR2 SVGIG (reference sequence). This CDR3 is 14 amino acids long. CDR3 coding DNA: TGTGCCTGGAGGCTACCCCGGACAGGTGGTGGCTACACCTTC. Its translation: CAWRLPRTGGGYTF.

CDR3 in DNA: TGTGCCAGCAGGACAGGTAATTCTTACAATGAGCAGTTCTTC. It specifies CASRTGNSYNEQFF. This sequence joins TRBV28 and TRBJ2-1; D might be TRBD1 (6 bases). V gave up 6 bases and J gave up 4 bases, with 13 bases separating them. Germline loops: CDR1 MDHEN, CDR2 SYDVKM. The CDR3 is made up of 14 amino acids.

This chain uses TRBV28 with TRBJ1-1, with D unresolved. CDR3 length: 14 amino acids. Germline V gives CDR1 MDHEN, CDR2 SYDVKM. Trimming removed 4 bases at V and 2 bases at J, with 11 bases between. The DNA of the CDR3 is TGTGCCAGCAGTTCCCCGACGGATAACACTGAAGCTTTCTTT. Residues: CASSSPTDNTEAFF.

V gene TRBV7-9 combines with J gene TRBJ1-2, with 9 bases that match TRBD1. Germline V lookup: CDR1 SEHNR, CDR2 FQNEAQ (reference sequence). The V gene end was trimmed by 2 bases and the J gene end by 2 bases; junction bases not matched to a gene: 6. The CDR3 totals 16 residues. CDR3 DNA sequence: TGTGCCAGCAGCTTAACCCTTGACAGGGGGAACTATGGCTACACCTTC. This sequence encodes CASSLTLDRGNYGYTF.

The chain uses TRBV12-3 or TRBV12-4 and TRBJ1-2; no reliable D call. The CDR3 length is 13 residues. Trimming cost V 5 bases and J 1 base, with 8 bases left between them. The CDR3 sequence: CASSPFFNYGYTF. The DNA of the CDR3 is TGTGCCAGCAGTCCCTTTTTTAACTATGGCTACACCTTC.

The CDR3 region has the DNA TGCAGCGTTCAGGTCGGGGGGGGTAATGAGCAGTTCTTC. Translation: CSVQVGGGNEQFF. The chain couples TRBV29-1 to TRBJ2-1; 8 nucleotides line up with TRBD2. Per germline, CDR1 SQVTM and CDR2 ANQGSEA. The V gene end was trimmed by 5 bases and the J gene end by 7 bases; junction bases not matched to a gene: 7. The CDR3 runs to 13 residues.

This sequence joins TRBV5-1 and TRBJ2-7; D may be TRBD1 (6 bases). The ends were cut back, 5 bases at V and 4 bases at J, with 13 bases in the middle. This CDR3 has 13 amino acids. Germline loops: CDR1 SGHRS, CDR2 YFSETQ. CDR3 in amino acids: CASRREQGYEQYF. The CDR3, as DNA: TGCGCCAGCAGACGGGAACAGGGATACGAGCAGTACTTC.